This T cell receptor (beta chain) came from a study of beta chain features in type 1 diabetes. Study-level background: All samples yielded 100 million to 140 million examined sorted cells. Regarding the study as a whole: Among all four CD4+ subsets, Type 1 diabetes patients had TCRB CDR3s that were moderately but significantly shorter. Whether TCRB rearrangement is influenced by HLA type was left unresolved in this analysis. Cells that show high TCR expression could be over-represented by cDNA sequencing.

Of note for this clone: Its antigen remains unidentified.

What was sequenced were expressed TCRB transcripts, since all of the isolated RNA had been reverse transcribed. The table came from immunoSEQ multiplex PCR; TCRdb's copy has only in-frame clones and leaves some out. The profile shows under 130,000 clones, approximately 30% of them singletons. CD4+ naive, central memory, regulatory and stem cell-like memory cells were sorted via CD45RO/CCR7/CD25/CD127/CD95/CD27. The junction had 4 bases not matched to a gene; V was cut back by 1 base and J by 3 bases. CDR1 and CDR2 (germline): SEHNR, FQNEAQ (reference sequence). The CDR3 has 15 amino acids. The chain joins TRBV7-9 to TRBJ2-3, with 7 bases lining up with TRBD2. The receptor's source is a woman aged 18-29 years with type 1 diabetes. Sample: central memory CD4+ T cells from blood. Here the CDR3 reads CASSLGGSRTDTQYF. The CDR3 DNA sequence: TGTGCCAGCAGCTTAGGCGGGAGCCGGACAGATACGCAGTATTTT.